This T cell receptor (beta chain) was identified during a study of cytomegalovirus exposure and HLA in healthy donors. Study-wide results and caveats: According to a later analysis, donors in an Asian-associated ancestry cluster reportedly had fewer N-insertions than the 666-donor mean.

CDR3 length equals 12 residues. The germline gives CDR1 LGHNT, CDR2 FRNRAP. V was clipped by 2 bases and J by 7 bases, with 9 bases between them. Points on this clone: Its antigen is not known.

A multiplex PCR was run with 60 Vbeta primers and 13 Jbeta primers. In the authors' workflow: The authors later counted 70 million to 85 million unique TCR beta chains, some 10 million of them shared. Sequencing was performed with immunoSEQ multiplex PCR; in TCRdb, only in-frame clones are kept and a portion is missing. V, J and clone size are those of that table, while D and trimming were read from the DNA. Here the sample spans more than 95,000 clones, roughly three quarters being singletons. The chain is built from TRBV12-5 and TRBJ2-7; a weak D match, TRBD1 (6 bases). The specimen was PBMCs. The receptor was derived from a man aged 50 to 59 in good health and CMV-seropositive. The CDR3 DNA is TGTGCTAGTGGTTTGTGGGGGCAAGAGCAGTACTTC. It is translated as CASGLWGQEQYF.